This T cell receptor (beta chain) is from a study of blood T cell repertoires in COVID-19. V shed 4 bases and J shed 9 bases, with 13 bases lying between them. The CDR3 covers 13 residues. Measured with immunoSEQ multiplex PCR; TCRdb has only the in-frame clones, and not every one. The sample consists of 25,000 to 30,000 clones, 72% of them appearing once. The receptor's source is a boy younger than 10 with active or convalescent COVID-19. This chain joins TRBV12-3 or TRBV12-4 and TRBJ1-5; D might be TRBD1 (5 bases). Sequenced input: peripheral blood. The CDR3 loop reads CASSWARGGPQHF. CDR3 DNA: TGTGCCAGCAGTTGGGCCCGGGGGGGGCCCCAGCATTTT.